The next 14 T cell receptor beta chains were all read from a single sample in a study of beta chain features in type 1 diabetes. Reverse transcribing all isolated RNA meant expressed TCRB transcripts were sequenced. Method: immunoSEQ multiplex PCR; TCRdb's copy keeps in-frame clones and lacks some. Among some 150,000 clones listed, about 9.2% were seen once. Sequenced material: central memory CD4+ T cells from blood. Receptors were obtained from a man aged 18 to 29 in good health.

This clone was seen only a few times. The CDR3 loop reads CSVAFPNTEAFF. DNA for the CDR3: TGCAGCGTGGCCTTCCCGAACACTGAAGCTTTCTTT. The rearrangement uses TRBV29-1 and TRBJ1-1; D call uncertain. The germline gives CDR1 SQVTM, CDR2 ANQGSEA. The CDR3 is made up of 12 amino acids. Trimming left V 6 bases short and J 1 base short, with 9 bases between.

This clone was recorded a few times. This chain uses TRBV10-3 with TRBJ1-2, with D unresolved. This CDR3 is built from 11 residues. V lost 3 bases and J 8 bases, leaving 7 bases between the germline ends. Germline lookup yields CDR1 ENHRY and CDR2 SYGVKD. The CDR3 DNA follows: TGTGCCATCAGTGAAAGCATGGGCTACACCTTC. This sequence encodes CAISESMGYTF.

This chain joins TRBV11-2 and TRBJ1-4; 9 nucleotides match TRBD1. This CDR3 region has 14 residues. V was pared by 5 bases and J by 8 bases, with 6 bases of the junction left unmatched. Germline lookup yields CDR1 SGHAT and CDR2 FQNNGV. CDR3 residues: CASSRGQGLEKLFF. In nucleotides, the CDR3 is TGTGCCAGCAGCCGAGGACAGGGGTTGGAAAAACTGTTTTTT.

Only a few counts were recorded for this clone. CDR3 coding DNA: TGTGCCAGCTCAGCGGGGAGTAGGGCTGGGGCCAACGTCCTGACTTTC. Protein: CASSAGSRAGANVLTF. The chain joins TRBV18 to TRBJ2-6, with TRBD2 as a possible D gene (6 bases). This CDR3 is built from 16 residues. Germline V CDR1 and CDR2: KGHSH, LQKENI. V was pared by 5 bases and J by 2 bases, with 13 bases between.

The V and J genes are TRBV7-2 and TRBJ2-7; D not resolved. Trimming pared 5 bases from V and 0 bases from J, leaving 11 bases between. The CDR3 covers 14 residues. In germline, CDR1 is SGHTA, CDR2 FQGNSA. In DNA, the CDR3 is TGTGCCAGCAGCGGGTCGGAGAGCTCCTACGAGCAGTACTTC. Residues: CASSGSESSYEQYF.

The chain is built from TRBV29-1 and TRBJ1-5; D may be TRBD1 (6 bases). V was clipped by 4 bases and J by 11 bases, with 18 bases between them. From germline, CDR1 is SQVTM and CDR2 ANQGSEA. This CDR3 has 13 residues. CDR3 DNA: TGCAGCGTTGTCGCCACAGGGAGGGGAGCCCAGCATTTT. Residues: CSVVATGRGAQHF.

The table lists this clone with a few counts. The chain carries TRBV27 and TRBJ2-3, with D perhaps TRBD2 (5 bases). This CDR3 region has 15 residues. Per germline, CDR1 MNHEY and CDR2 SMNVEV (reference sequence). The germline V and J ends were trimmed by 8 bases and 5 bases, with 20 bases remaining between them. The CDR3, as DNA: TGTGCCAGCCGTCAGGCGGGTCGGCTCGGAGATACGCAGTATTTT. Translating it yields CASRQAGRLGDTQYF.

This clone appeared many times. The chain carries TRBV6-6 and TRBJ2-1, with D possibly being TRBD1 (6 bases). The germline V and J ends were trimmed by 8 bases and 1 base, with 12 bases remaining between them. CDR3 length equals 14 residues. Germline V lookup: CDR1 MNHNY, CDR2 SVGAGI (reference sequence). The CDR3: CASGGSSSYNEQFF. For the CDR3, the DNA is TGTGCCAGCGGGGGCTCCAGTTCCTACAATGAGCAGTTCTTC.

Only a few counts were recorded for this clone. For the CDR3, the DNA is TGTGCCAGCGAACAGGGCTTCAGCACAGATACGCAGTATTTT. It codes for CASEQGFSTDTQYF. The V gene is TRBV6-5, the J gene TRBJ2-3; possibly TRBD1 for D (6 bases). CDR3 length: 14 amino acids. V was cut by 8 bases and J by 0 bases, with 12 bases left in between. The germline CDR1 and CDR2 sequences are MNHEY and SVGAGI.

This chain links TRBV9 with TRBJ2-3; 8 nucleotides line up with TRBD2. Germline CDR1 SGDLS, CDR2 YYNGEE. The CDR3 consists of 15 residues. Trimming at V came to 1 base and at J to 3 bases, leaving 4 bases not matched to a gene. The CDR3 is CASSVTGGVTDTQYF. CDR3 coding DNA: TGTGCCAGCAGCGTAACGGGGGGGGTAACAGATACGCAGTATTTT.

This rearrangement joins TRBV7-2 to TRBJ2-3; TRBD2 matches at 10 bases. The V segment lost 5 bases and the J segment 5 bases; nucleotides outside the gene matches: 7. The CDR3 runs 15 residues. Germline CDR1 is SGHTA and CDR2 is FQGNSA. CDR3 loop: CASSLMRTSGDTQYF. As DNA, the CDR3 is TGTGCCAGCAGCCTAATGAGGACTAGCGGAGATACGCAGTATTTT. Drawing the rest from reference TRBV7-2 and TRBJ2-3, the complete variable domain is GAGVSQSPSNKVTEKGKDVELRCDPISGHTALYWYRQSLGQGLEFLIYFQGNSAPDKSGLPSDRFSAERTGGSVSTLTIQRTQQEDSAVYLCASSLMRTSGDTQYFGPGTRLTVL.

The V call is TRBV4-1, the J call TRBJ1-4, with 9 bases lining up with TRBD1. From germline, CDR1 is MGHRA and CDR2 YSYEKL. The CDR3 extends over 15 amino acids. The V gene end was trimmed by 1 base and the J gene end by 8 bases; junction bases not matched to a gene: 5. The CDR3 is CASSQAGTGMEKLFF. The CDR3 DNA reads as TGCGCCAGCAGCCAAGCCGGGACAGGGATGGAAAAACTGTTTTTT.

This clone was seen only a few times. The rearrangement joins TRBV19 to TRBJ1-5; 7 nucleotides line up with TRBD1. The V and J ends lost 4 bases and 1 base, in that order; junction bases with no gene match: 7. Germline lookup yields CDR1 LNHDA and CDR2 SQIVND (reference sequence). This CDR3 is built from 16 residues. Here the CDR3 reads CASSTTGEGSNQPQHF. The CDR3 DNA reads TGTGCCAGTAGTACTACAGGGGAAGGGAGCAATCAGCCCCAGCATTTT.

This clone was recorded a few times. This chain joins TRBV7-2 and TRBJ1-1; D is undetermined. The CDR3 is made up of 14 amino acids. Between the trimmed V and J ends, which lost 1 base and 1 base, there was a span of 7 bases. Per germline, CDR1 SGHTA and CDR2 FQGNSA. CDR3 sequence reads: CASSLVWRNTEAFF. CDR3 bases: TGTGCCAGCAGCTTAGTCTGGAGGAACACTGAAGCTTTCTTT.